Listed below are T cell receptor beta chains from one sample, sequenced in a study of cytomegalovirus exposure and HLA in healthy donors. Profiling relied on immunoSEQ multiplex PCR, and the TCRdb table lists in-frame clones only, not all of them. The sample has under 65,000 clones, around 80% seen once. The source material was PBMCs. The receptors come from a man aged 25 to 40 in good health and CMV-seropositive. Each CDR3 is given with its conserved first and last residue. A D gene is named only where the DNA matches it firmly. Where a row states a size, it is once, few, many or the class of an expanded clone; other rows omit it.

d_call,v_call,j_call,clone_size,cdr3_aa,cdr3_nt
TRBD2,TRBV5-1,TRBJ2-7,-,CASSRGGGSYEQYF,TGCGCCAGCAGCCGGGGGGGAGGATCCTACGAGCAGTACTTC
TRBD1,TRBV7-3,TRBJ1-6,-,CASSLVGGQGTSPLHF,TGTGCCAGCAGCCTAGTTGGGGGACAGGGGACTTCACCCCTCCACTTT
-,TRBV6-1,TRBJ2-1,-,CASRLHPTSYNEQFF,TGTGCCAGCAGACTACACCCAACCTCCTACAATGAGCAGTTCTTC
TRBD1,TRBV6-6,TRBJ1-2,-,CASSYSGQGARGYTF,TGTGCCAGCAGTTACTCGGGACAGGGGGCGCGGGGCTACACCTTC
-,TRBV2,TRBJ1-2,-,CASRLGQRAYGYTF,TGTGCCAGCAGGCTGGGGCAAAGGGCCTATGGCTACACCTTC
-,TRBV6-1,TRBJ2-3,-,CASRSRWATDTQYF,TGTGCCAGCAGGAGCCGATGGGCTACAGATACGCAGTATTTT
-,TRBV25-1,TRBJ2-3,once,CASFRTDTQYF,TGTGCCAGCTTCAGAACAGATACGCAGTATTTT
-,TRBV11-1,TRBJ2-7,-,CASSLGNTYEQYF,TGTGCCAGCAGCTTAGGAAACACGTACGAGCAGTACTTC
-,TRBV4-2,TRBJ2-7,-,CASSQGLAPTYEQYF,TGTGCCAGCAGCCAAGGGTTAGCACCTACCTACGAGCAGTACTTC
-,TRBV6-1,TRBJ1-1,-,CASRGSGSAEAFF,TGTGCCAGCAGGGGGAGCGGCTCGGCTGAAGCTTTCTTT
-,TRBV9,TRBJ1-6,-,CASSGQGSDNSPLHF,TGTGCCAGCAGCGGGCAGGGATCGGATAATTCACCCCTCCACTTT
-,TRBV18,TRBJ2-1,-,CASSLTSPGRPHEQFF,TGTGCCAGCTCACTTACCTCCCCGGGGAGGCCGCATGAGCAGTTCTTC
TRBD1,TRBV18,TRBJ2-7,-,CASSPDRTNYEQYF,TGTGCCAGCTCACCGGACAGGACAAACTACGAGCAGTACTTC
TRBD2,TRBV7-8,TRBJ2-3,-,CASSALAGEPGVTQYF,TGTGCCAGCAGCGCCCTAGCGGGGGAGCCAGGCGTCACGCAGTATTTT
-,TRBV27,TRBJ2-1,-,CASTQGAGGPNEQFF,TGTGCCAGCACCCAGGGGGCGGGGGGGCCCAATGAGCAGTTCTTC
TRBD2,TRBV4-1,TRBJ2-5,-,CASSRTLAGGETQYF,TGCGCCAGCAGCCGCACACTAGCGGGGGGTGAGACCCAGTACTTC